The 29 T cell receptor beta chains below were found in one sample sequenced in a study of identical twins. TCRdb used MiXCR to reprocess the 5' RACE reads, holding one entry per CDR3 protein. The table lists about 200,000 distinct CDR3 sequences, approximately 7.1% of them singletons. These sequences were also reported in another study, on T cells expressing NK-cell markers.

The sequenced material came from CD8+ T cells sorted from blood. The receptor set was obtained from a woman between 18 and 29 years old in good health.

This clonotype was seen only a few times. The CDR3 loop reads CSARDLVLAGGGQETQYF. The CDR3 DNA follows: TGCAGTGCTAGAGATCTCGTACTAGCGGGAGGGGGCCAAGAGACCCAGTACTTC. V is TRBV20-1 and J is TRBJ2-5; 13 bases align to TRBD2. This CDR3 region has 18 residues. Germline V CDR1 and CDR2: DFQATT, SNEGSKA (reference sequence). With 0 bases clipped from V and 1 base from J, the junction kept 8 bases outside the gene matches.

This clonotype was seen many times. The chain couples TRBV12-3 or TRBV12-4 to TRBJ2-1; TRBD1 agrees at 8 bases. Trimming at V came to 3 bases and at J to 9 bases, leaving 10 bases not matched to a gene. The CDR3 contains 15 residues. The CDR3 bases are TGTGCCAGCAGTTTCTTAAATCAGGGGGCGACTGAGCAGTTCTTC. Translating it yields CASSFLNQGATEQFF.

This chain uses TRBV12-3 or TRBV12-4 with TRBJ2-1; no clear D. Trimming left V 4 bases short and J 2 bases short, with 9 bases between. The CDR3 consists of 14 residues. The CDR3 loop reads CASSSTAPYNEQFF. The CDR3 DNA is TGTGCCAGCAGTTCTACCGCTCCCTACAATGAGCAGTTCTTC.

This clonotype was recorded a few times. The gene calls are TRBV6-5 and TRBJ2-2; D gene ambiguous. Germline values: CDR1 MNHEY, CDR2 SVGAGI. The CDR3 consists of 18 residues. Trimming cost V 0 bases and J 1 base, with 15 bases left between them. CDR3 coding DNA: TGTGCCAGCAGTTACTCGAACTGGGCAGAACTGAACACCGGGGAGCTGTTTTTT. It encodes CASSYSNWAELNTGELFF.

This clonotype has only a few counts. The chain combines TRBV14 with TRBJ2-3, with 8 bases matching TRBD1. The germline V gene encodes CDR1 SGHDN and CDR2 FVKESK. The CDR3 covers 16 residues. J lost 4 bases, V lost 2 bases, and 8 bases had no gene match. The CDR3 DNA follows: TGTGCCAGCAGCCAACTGGGACAGGAAAAAGCAGATACGCAGTATTTT. It translates to CASSQLGQEKADTQYF. The whole variable domain, filled in from reference TRBV14 and TRBJ2-3, reads EAGVTQFPSHSVIEKGQTVTLRCDPISGHDNLYWYRRVMGKEIKFLLHFVKESKQDESGMPNNRFLAERTGGTYSTLKVQPAELEDSGVYFCASSQLGQEKADTQYFGPGTRLTVL.

The table lists this clonotype with a few counts. The V gene is TRBV10-3, the J gene TRBJ1-2, with D uncertain. This CDR3 is 13 amino acids long. Germline-derived CDR1 and CDR2 are ENHRY and SYGVKD. The V end lost 2 bases, the J end lost 4 bases, and 8 bases lay between the germline ends. The CDR3 DNA reads TGTGCCATCAGTGAGAAAGACCCCTATGGCTACACCTTC. Translating gives CAISEKDPYGYTF.

This clonotype has just a few counts. The chain combines TRBV20-1 with TRBJ1-6, with 9 nucleotides matching TRBD1. Germline CDR1 DFQATT, CDR2 SNEGSKA (reference sequence). The CDR3 loop spans 13 amino acids. The J segment lost 7 bases and the V segment lost 5 bases, leaving 3 bases of the junction unmatched. The CDR3 reads CSAQQGANSPLHF. The CDR3 nucleotides read TGCAGTGCTCAACAGGGGGCGAATTCACCCCTCCACTTT.

This clonotype has a count of ten or more. The chain combines TRBV5-1 with TRBJ2-7; TRBD1 aligns across 12 bases. This CDR3 is 14 amino acids long. J lost 5 bases, V lost 5 bases, and 5 bases had no gene match. Germline assignment: CDR1 SGHRS and CDR2 YFSETQ. In DNA form, the CDR3 reads TGCGCCAGCAGTCCGGGACAGGGGGCTCACGAGCAGTACTTC. As protein: CASSPGQGAHEQYF.

The sample holds a few counts of this clonotype. The chain recombines TRBV9 with TRBJ2-5; the match to TRBD1 covers 9 bases. The CDR3 consists of 15 residues. Germline V lookup: CDR1 SGDLS, CDR2 YYNGEE. The V gene end was trimmed by 4 bases and the J gene end by 1 base; junction bases not matched to a gene: 5. The CDR3 is CASSPPGQGQETQYF. CDR3 nucleotides: TGTGCCAGCAGCCCCCCGGGACAGGGCCAAGAGACCCAGTACTTC.

A few counts support this clonotype. This chain uses TRBV27 with TRBJ2-7; perhaps TRBD1 as D (6 bases). The length of the CDR3 is 13 residues. CDR1 is MNHEY, CDR2 SMNVEV, per germline (reference sequence). V shed 6 bases and J shed 2 bases, with 11 bases lying between them. The CDR3 bases are TGTGCCAGCAGGGGACAAAATCCCTACGAGCAGTACTTC. Translating it yields CASRGQNPYEQYF.

V usage is TRBV4-1 and J usage is TRBJ2-5; D ambiguous. Germline V gene lookup returns CDR1 MGHRA and CDR2 YSYEKL. The V gene lost 0 bases and the J gene lost 5 bases, with 7 bases spanning the gap. The CDR3 consists of 13 residues. CDR3 nucleotides: TGCGCCAGCAGCCAAGATTTTGGGGAGACCCAGTACTTC. Its translation is CASSQDFGETQYF.

This clonotype was counted only a few times. The chain recombines TRBV15 with TRBJ2-5; 9 positions agree with TRBD2. CDR3 size: 17 residues. From germline, CDR1 is LNHNV and CDR2 YYDKDF (reference sequence). The ends lost 0 bases at V and 1 base at J; junction bases unmatched: 6. The CDR3 reads CATSRDQLAGSQETQYF. The CDR3 bases are TGTGCCACCAGCAGAGATCAACTAGCGGGCTCCCAAGAGACCCAGTACTTC.

The V gene is TRBV13, the J gene TRBJ2-7, with 13 positions matching TRBD2. V lost 5 bases, J lost 5 bases, and 3 bases stayed unmatched. CDR1 and CDR2 (germline): PRHDT, FYEKMQ (reference sequence). This CDR3 spans 14 amino acids. CDR3 nucleotides: TGTGCCAGCAGCCATGGACTAGCGGGGGACGAGCAGTACTTC. The encoded protein is CASSHGLAGDEQYF.

This clonotype was seen many times. CDR3 sequence reads: CASSHIVKEVNGYTF. In DNA, the CDR3 is TGTGCCAGCAGTCATATCGTGAAGGAAGTCAATGGCTACACCTTC. This sequence joins TRBV12-3 or TRBV12-4 and TRBJ1-2; no clear D gene. The CDR3 runs to 15 residues. Deletions cut 5 bases from V and 6 bases from J, with 19 bases between.

As for this clonotype: This may stem from a read error, because a much larger clone lies one nucleotide away. J is TRBJ2-1 and V is TRBV12-5; possibly TRBD2 for D (5 bases). Germline values: CDR1 LGHNT, CDR2 FRNRAP. The CDR3 is made up of 13 amino acids. Here the CDR3 reads CVSRLAPYNEQFF. In DNA, the CDR3 is TGTGTTAGTAGGCTAGCCCCCTACAATGAGCAGTTCTTC.

This clonotype was recorded many times. The rearrangement joins TRBV3-1 to TRBJ2-1, with TRBD2 identical over 10 bases. The V segment lost 8 bases and the J segment 7 bases; nucleotides outside the gene matches: 11. This CDR3 contains 15 residues. Germline V lookup: CDR1 LGHDT, CDR2 YNNKEL (reference sequence). CDR3 DNA sequence: TGTGCCAGCGCTACAAGCGGGAGGGCCTGGAATGAGCAGTTCTTC. Its translation: CASATSGRAWNEQFF.

This clonotype was seen repeatedly, ten times or more. The V and J genes are TRBV5-1 and TRBJ2-3; a possible D gene is TRBD1 (5 bases). V shed 4 bases and J shed 2 bases, with 14 bases lying between them. Germline V lookup: CDR1 SGHRS, CDR2 YFSETQ. The CDR3 is 15 residues long. The DNA for the CDR3 is TGCGCCAGCAGCCCTGGTTCAGGGTCCACAGATACGCAGTATTTT. It translates to CASSPGSGSTDTQYF.

This clonotype was picked up a small number of times. V is TRBV4-1 and J is TRBJ2-1; possibly TRBD2 for D (5 bases). Germline V gene data show CDR1 as MGHRA and CDR2 as YSYEKL. V was pared by 2 bases and J by 4 bases, with 21 bases between. The CDR3 has 18 amino acids. For the CDR3, the DNA is TGCGCCAGCAGCCAAAACGCCCGCTCGGCCAGCGGATACAATGAGCAGTTCTTC. Amino acid sequence: CASSQNARSASGYNEQFF.

The J gene is TRBJ2-5, the V gene TRBV4-1; no clear D gene. V lost 8 bases to trimming and J lost 4 bases, with 20 bases between them. The CDR3 covers 15 residues. The germline CDR1 and CDR2 sequences are MGHRA and YSYEKL. The CDR3 sequence is CASGRLDNTGETQYF. The CDR3 bases are TGCGCCAGCGGTCGTTTAGATAATACGGGAGAGACCCAGTACTTC.

V gene TRBV7-2 combines with J gene TRBJ2-7; 8 nucleotides align to TRBD1. Per the germline V gene, CDR1 is SGHTA and CDR2 is FQGNSA. This CDR3 region has 12 residues. V was pared by 5 bases and J by 6 bases, with 3 bases of the junction left unmatched. CDR3 nucleotide sequence: TGTGCCAGCAGCGCCACAGGGGGCGAGCAGTACTTC. It is translated as CASSATGGEQYF.

This clonotype came up a few times. The V call is TRBV5-6, the J call TRBJ2-3; the D gene is possibly TRBD2 (6 bases). This CDR3 has 13 amino acids. The V end lost 4 bases, the J end lost 4 bases, and 10 bases lay between the germline ends. Germline CDR1 and CDR2: SGHDT and YYEEEE. The CDR3, as DNA: TGTGCCAGCAGCACCGGGAGTCCAGATACGCAGTATTTT. This translates into CASSTGSPDTQYF.

This clonotype has a handful of counts. This sequence joins TRBV7-9 and TRBJ1-1; 8 nucleotides line up with TRBD1. V shed 5 bases and J 4 bases; nucleotides not matched to a gene: 3. This CDR3 contains 13 residues. Germline V gene lookup returns CDR1 SEHNR and CDR2 FQNEAQ (reference sequence). The CDR3 DNA reads as TGTGCCAGCAGCGCGGACAGGGCCACTGAAGCTTTCTTT. Protein sequence: CASSADRATEAFF.

The chain couples TRBV7-9 to TRBJ2-1; 7 positions agree with TRBD1. The length of the CDR3 is 16 residues. After removal of 4 bases from V and 5 bases from J, the junction contained 11 bases not matched to a gene. Germline V lookup: CDR1 SEHNR, CDR2 FQNEAQ (reference sequence). CDR3 DNA: TGTGCCAGCAGCTCCAGACAGGGCTTGGCGGACAATGAGCAGTTCTTC. This translates into CASSSRQGLADNEQFF.

This clonotype was seen more than once but under ten times. The chain has TRBV7-7 and TRBJ2-1; D is uncertain. CDR3 length: 16 amino acids. CDR1 is SSHAT, CDR2 FNYEAQ, per germline (reference sequence). Trimming removed 5 bases at V and 0 bases at J, with 14 bases between. The CDR3 loop is CASSLVPGDSYNEQFF. The CDR3 nucleotides read TGTGCCAGCAGCCTAGTCCCCGGCGACTCCTACAATGAGCAGTTCTTC.

V usage is TRBV20-1 and J usage is TRBJ1-2; D not resolved. There are 15 residues in the CDR3. Trimming shortened V by 5 bases and J by 8 bases, and 24 bases separated the two germline ends. In germline, CDR1 is DFQATT, CDR2 SNEGSKA (reference sequence). CDR3 protein: CSALTAQPASGGYTF. In DNA, the CDR3 is TGCAGTGCTCTTACCGCACAGCCAGCCTCGGGGGGCTACACCTTC.

This clonotype was seen ten or more times. The rearrangement joins TRBV11-2 to TRBJ2-1, with 11 bases identical to TRBD1. The CDR3 is 16 residues long. The germline V gene has CDR1 SGHAT and CDR2 FQNNGV. V trimming: 5 bases; J trimming: 8 bases; junction bases outside the gene matches: 11. DNA for the CDR3: TGTGCCAGCAGCCCTCGGACAGGGGGCGCAAGCTATGAGCAGTTCTTC. Protein product: CASSPRTGGASYEQFF.

This clonotype was detected only a few times. The chain employs TRBV19 and TRBJ2-1, with 15 bases identical to TRBD2. Germline values: CDR1 LNHDA, CDR2 SQIVND (reference sequence). The length of the CDR3 is 15 residues. The junction had 1 base not matched to a gene; V was cut back by 3 bases and J by 7 bases. CDR3 loop: CASSIGTSGGNEQFF. CDR3 DNA: TGTGCCAGTAGTATTGGGACTAGCGGGGGGAATGAGCAGTTCTTC.

Ten or more counts support this clonotype. V and J are TRBV5-1 and TRBJ2-7; D call uncertain. V dropped 1 base and J dropped 2 bases, with 10 bases sitting between them. Germline loops: CDR1 SGHRS, CDR2 YFSETQ. The CDR3 contains 14 residues. CDR3 sequence (DNA): TGCGCCAGCAGCTTGATCTTTGCTACCTACGAGCAGTACTTC. It yields the protein CASSLIFATYEQYF.

This clonotype came up many times. The V and J genes are TRBV12-3 or TRBV12-4 and TRBJ1-2, with D unresolved. This CDR3 has 11 amino acids. V was cut by 7 bases and J by 2 bases, with 5 bases left in between. CDR3 amino acids: CASKTNYGYTF. In DNA form, the CDR3 reads TGTGCCAGCAAGACCAACTATGGCTACACCTTC.